The 7 T cell receptor beta chains given below trace back to one sample, sequenced in a study of glioma-infiltrating T cells. Using RNA template, CDR3s of TCR alpha and beta were amplified with iRepertoire arm-PCR. MiXCR, run by TCRdb on the multiplex PCR reads, gives a single entry per CDR3 protein. The sample yields 110,000 or so distinct CDR3 sequences, around a quarter seen once. The sequenced sample consisted of glioma tissue, nonneoplastic brain tissue, or PBMCs (not recorded which). Receptor source: a human donor with low-grade glioma or glioblastoma, undergoing nonglioma brain surgery, or in good health (not recorded which).

The J gene is TRBJ2-1, the V gene TRBV5-1; no clear D gene. The V end was cut by 4 bases, the J end by 3 bases, with 11 bases between. This CDR3 region has 14 residues. CDR1 SGHRS and CDR2 YFSETQ come from the germline V gene. This CDR3 is CASSPDVNYNEQFF. The CDR3 DNA is TGCGCCAGCAGCCCGGACGTAAACTACAATGAGCAGTTCTTC.

This sequence joins TRBV6-1 and TRBJ2-1; TRBD2 agrees at 10 bases. Germline CDR1 MNHNS, CDR2 SASEGT. The length of the CDR3 is 17 residues. The ends lost 2 bases at V and 8 bases at J; junction bases unmatched: 12. The CDR3 loop reads CASSEPAGGPISHEQFF. DNA of the CDR3: TGTGCCAGCAGTGAACCAGCGGGAGGGCCAATTAGTCATGAGCAGTTCTTC.

There are many counts of this clonotype. The V and J genes are TRBV20-1 and TRBJ2-7; TRBD1 matches at 12 bases. CDR1 is DFQATT and CDR2 is SNEGSKA in the germline V gene (reference sequence). The CDR3 consists of 15 residues. J lost 2 bases, V lost 3 bases, and 5 bases had no gene match. Here the CDR3 DNA reads TGCAGTGCTAGCCCCGGGACAGGGGGCACCTACGAGCAGTACTTC. It is translated as CSASPGTGGTYEQYF.

As concerns this clonotype: One junction end does not reproduce the germline sequence, and a read error may be involved. The chain uses TRBV7-2 and TRBJ1-5, with 7 bases fitting TRBD1. The CDR3 runs 14 residues. Germline V CDR1 and CDR2: SGHTA, FQGNSA. CDR3 sequence (DNA): TGTGCCAGCAGCTTCAGGGACAGCAATCAACCCCAGCATTTT. Amino acids: CASSFRDSNQPQHF.

This clonotype was counted a few times. The chain joins TRBV9 to TRBJ2-1, with TRBD2 matching over 10 bases. The CDR3 is 20 residues long. The ends lost 4 bases at V and 0 bases at J; junction bases unmatched: 16. Germline V lookup: CDR1 SGDLS, CDR2 YYNGEE. The CDR3 here is CASSPRGWLAGVSSYNEQFF. In DNA, the CDR3 is TGTGCCAGCAGCCCCCGAGGATGGCTAGCGGGGGTTAGCTCCTACAATGAGCAGTTCTTC.

This clonotype has ten or more counts. V gene TRBV7-9 combines with J gene TRBJ2-1, with D perhaps TRBD2 (6 bases). Trimming removed 8 bases at V and 7 bases at J, with 21 bases between. Germline assignment: CDR1 SEHNR and CDR2 FQNEAQ (reference sequence). The CDR3 extends over 15 amino acids. The CDR3, as DNA: TGTGCCAGCTCCGATTCCGGGACTTCCCCTAATGAGCAGTTCTTC. Its translation: CASSDSGTSPNEQFF.

To note about this clonotype: Possible read error: a much larger clone is one base away. This sequence joins TRBV3-1 and TRBJ1-3; D call uncertain. This CDR3 has 15 residues. Germline CDR1 reads LGHDT; CDR2 reads YNNKEL (reference sequence). This CDR3 reads CASTLDYISGNTVYF. CDR3 sequence (DNA): TGTGCCAGCACCCTGGACTATATCTCTGGAAACACCGTATATTTT.